This record concerns one T cell receptor beta chain sequence. The antigen remains unidentified. The data were taken from a study of CD8+ T cells in alopecia areata. Study-level findings and limits: The study also sequences resident alphabeta T cells of normal skin in scalp samples.

The germline V gene encodes CDR1 SGHTA and CDR2 FQGTGA. V lost 4 bases, J lost 9 bases, and 8 bases stayed unmatched. The CDR3 is 16 amino acids. RNA extraction was followed by reverse transcription into cDNA, which acted as the sequencing template. The table came from immunoSEQ multiplex PCR; TCRdb's copy has only in-frame clones and leaves some out. The table includes 150,000 or so clones, more than 45% detected once. In alopecia areata patients, both lesional scalp punch biopsies and peripheral blood were collected. CD4+ and CD8+ T cells were sorted from PBMCs stained for CD3, CD4 and CD8. This chain uses TRBV7-3 with TRBJ2-1, with 14 bases aligning to TRBD2. This TCR was sampled from a human donor with alopecia areata. Sequencing was done on a sample of CD4+ T cells sorted from blood. The CDR3 nucleotides read TGTGCCAGCAGCTCCGACGGGACTAGCGGGAGCATTGAGCAGTTCTTC. Translation: CASSSDGTSGSIEQFF.